The clone carrying this TCR beta chain was recorded a few times. These data originate in a study of blood T cell repertoires in COVID-19. Some clones are missing from TCRdb's copy, which holds only in-frame ones; the method was immunoSEQ multiplex PCR. This table holds about 240,000 clones, approximately 83% found once. Trimming pared 3 bases from V and 1 base from J, leaving 10 bases between. CDR3 length equals 14 residues. Germline CDR1 and CDR2: MNHEY and SMNVEV (reference sequence). The sequenced sample consisted of peripheral blood. The TCR originated in a man younger than 40 who had recovered from COVID-19. This rearrangement joins TRBV27 to TRBJ2-7; D might be TRBD2 (5 bases). The CDR3 loop is CASSFRGPSYEQYF. Written as DNA, the CDR3 is TGTGCCAGCAGTTTTCGAGGGCCGTCCTACGAGCAGTACTTC.